Listed below are T cell receptor beta chains from one sample, sequenced in a study of T-cell reconstitution after alpha-beta-depleted transplantation in children. TCRdb independently ran MiXCR on the PCR reads; one entry per CDR3 protein. The sample holds 640,000 or so distinct CDR3 sequences, around a sixth seen once. The source was PBMCs from the stem cell graft donor, collected from the stem cell graft. The receptors were gathered from a human donor who donated a stem cell graft to a child with acute myeloid leukemia. Each CDR3 is given with its conserved first and last residue. Each record gives: V gene, clone size, J gene, D gene, CDR3 protein, CDR3 DNA. D genes are given only for firm matches. The listing skips clone size in some rows; elsewhere it reads once, few, many or a size class.

TRBV18	few	TRBJ2-3	TRBD2	CASSPLASGEADTQYF	TGTGCCAGCTCACCACTGGCTAGCGGGGAGGCAGATACGCAGTATTTT
TRBV7-4	many	TRBJ2-5	NA	CASSSQGTETQYF	TGTGCCAGCAGCTCGCAGGGGACCGAGACCCAGTACTTC
TRBV6-2/TRBV6-3	few	TRBJ1-1	NA	CASSYSTGTRGLKAEAFF	TGTGCCAGCAGTTACTCGACGGGGACAAGGGGCCTGAAGGCTGAAGCTTTCTTT
TRBV20-1	NA	TRBJ1-1	NA	CSVPDGDTEAFF	TGCAGTGTCCCGGACGGGGACACTGAAGCTTTCTTT
TRBV20-1	NA	TRBJ2-1	NA	CSALRDLPNEQFF	TGCAGTGCTCTCCGGGACTTACCCAATGAGCAGTTCTTC
TRBV7-9	NA	TRBJ2-2	NA	CASSADTGELFF	TGTGCCAGCTCTGCGGACACCGGGGAGCTGTTTTTT
TRBV7-9	NA	TRBJ2-1	NA	CASSLDGWDEQFF	TGTGCCAGCAGCTTAGACGGATGGGATGAGCAGTTCTTC
TRBV9	many	TRBJ2-1	NA	CASSNDNEQFF	TGTGCCAGCAGCAACGATAATGAGCAGTTCTTC
TRBV20-1	many	TRBJ2-3	TRBD2	CSARGSAGGPDTQYF	TGCAGTGCCCGCGGGAGTGCGGGTGGCCCAGATACGCAGTATTTT
TRBV20-1	NA	TRBJ1-1	NA	CSARDSVSGVGMNTEAFF	TGCAGTGCTAGAGATAGTGTGTCGGGCGTGGGGATGAACACTGAAGCTTTCTTT
TRBV24-1	NA	TRBJ2-3	TRBD1	CATGTGDVGDTQYF	TGTGCCACCGGGACAGGGGACGTAGGAGATACGCAGTATTTT
TRBV15	many	TRBJ1-1	TRBD1	CATSRVRTGSLTSEAFF	TGTGCCACCAGCAGAGTAAGGACAGGGTCTCTAACCTCTGAAGCTTTCTTT
TRBV6-5	many	TRBJ1-1	NA	CASSYEGLNTEAFF	TGTGCCAGCAGTTACGAAGGACTTAACACTGAAGCTTTCTTT
TRBV29-1	few	TRBJ2-6	NA	CSVEDDGANVLTF	TGCAGCGTTGAAGATGACGGGGCCAACGTCCTGACTTTC
TRBV5-1	many	TRBJ1-5	NA	CASSPTPNQPQHF	TGCGCCAGCAGCCCGACACCTAATCAGCCCCAGCATTTT
TRBV20-1	NA	TRBJ2-3	NA	CSAEDGSSTDTQYF	TGCAGTGCTGAGGACGGATCTAGCACAGATACGCAGTATTTT
TRBV7-2	NA	TRBJ2-3	TRBD1	CASSSPTGITDTQYF	TGTGCCAGCAGCTCCCCGACAGGGATTACAGATACGCAGTATTTT
TRBV20-1	many	TRBJ2-1	TRBD2	CSARAGTSEQFF	TGCAGTGCTAGAGCCGGGACTAGTGAGCAGTTCTTC
TRBV20-1	many	TRBJ1-5	TRBD1	CSAREPGQGNQPQHF	TGCAGTGCTAGAGAGCCGGGACAGGGGAATCAGCCCCAGCATTTT
TRBV30	NA	TRBJ2-7	NA	CAWSLGVGAYEQYF	TGTGCCTGGAGTCTAGGAGTTGGGGCCTACGAGCAGTACTTC
TRBV5-5	many	TRBJ2-6	NA	CASSPKDSRSGANVLTF	TGTGCCAGCAGCCCAAAAGACTCTCGCTCTGGGGCCAACGTCCTGACTTTC
TRBV6-4	NA	TRBJ2-1	TRBD2	CASSQRGGRYNEQFF	TGTGCCAGCAGCCAGCGGGGGGGCCGCTACAATGAGCAGTTCTTC
TRBV20-1	many	TRBJ2-1	TRBD2	CSARGFSGGSYNEQFF	TGCAGTGCTAGAGGTTTCAGCGGGGGTTCCTACAATGAGCAGTTCTTC
TRBV6-2/TRBV6-3	NA	TRBJ1-1	NA	CASSGRLNMNTEAFF	TGTGCCAGCAGCGGACGTCTCAACATGAACACTGAAGCTTTCTTT
TRBV20-1	many	TRBJ1-4	NA	CSARDPGRRHGGKLFF	TGCAGTGCTAGAGATCCCGGCCGACGTCACGGTGGAAAACTGTTTTTT
TRBV6-5	many	TRBJ1-6	NA	CASSYNEGAWYSPLHF	TGTGCCAGCAGTTACAACGAGGGAGCGTGGTATTCACCCCTCCACTTT
TRBV18	NA	TRBJ1-2	TRBD1	CASSPGDSRYGYTF	TGTGCCAGCTCACCGGGGGACAGCCGCTATGGCTACACCTTC
TRBV20-1	many	TRBJ2-7	NA	CSARRTLGSYEQYF	TGCAGTGCTAGAAGGACTCTAGGCTCCTACGAGCAGTACTTC
TRBV20-1	many	TRBJ2-5	TRBD1	CSARDFRGQETQYF	TGCAGTGCTAGAGATTTCAGGGGGCAAGAGACCCAGTACTTC
TRBV5-6	NA	TRBJ1-3	NA	CASSSPWTVTIYF	TGTGCCAGCAGCTCCCCCTGGACAGTCACCATATATTTT
TRBV4-3	NA	TRBJ2-1	NA	CASSQDLQGFYNEQFF	TGCGCCAGCAGCCAAGATCTGCAGGGCTTCTACAATGAGCAGTTCTTC
TRBV20-1	few	TRBJ2-4	TRBD1	CSARHRPRQGNIQYF	TGCAGTGCTAGACATCGTCCGCGACAGGGGAACATTCAGTACTTC
TRBV20-1	NA	TRBJ1-3	NA	CSAGGAVNSGNTIYF	TGCAGTGCTGGGGGGGCGGTAAACTCTGGAAACACCATATATTTT
TRBV20-1	many	TRBJ2-2	NA	CSARDPGIGLGELFF	TGCAGTGCTAGAGATCCGGGGATCGGGTTGGGGGAGCTGTTTTTT
TRBV5-1	NA	TRBJ2-5	NA	CASSLEGGQQETQYF	TGCGCCAGCAGCTTGGAGGGGGGACAGCAAGAGACCCAGTACTTC
TRBV27	NA	TRBJ1-5	NA	CASSRWPGNNQPQHF	TGTGCCAGCAGTAGGTGGCCAGGGAACAATCAGCCCCAGCATTTT
TRBV12-3/TRBV12-4	many	TRBJ1-1	NA	CASSLGRPGTEAFF	TGTGCCAGCAGTTTAGGGCGGCCGGGAACTGAAGCTTTCTTT
TRBV6-5	NA	TRBJ1-2	TRBD1	CASSYRETGDSGYTF	TGTGCCAGCAGTTACCGGGAGACAGGGGATAGCGGCTACACCTTC
TRBV5-1	NA	TRBJ2-6	NA	CASSLETGVGAGANVLTF	TGCGCCAGCAGCTTGGAAACCGGGGTAGGGGCTGGGGCCAACGTCCTGACTTTC
TRBV27	NA	TRBJ2-5	NA	CASSLGRFATETQYF	TGTGCCAGCAGTTTAGGGCGGTTCGCAACAGAGACCCAGTACTTC
TRBV12-3/TRBV12-4	few	TRBJ2-5	TRBD2	CASSSQGLGLETQYF	TGTGCCAGCAGTTCCCAGGGACTAGGGTTAGAGACCCAGTACTTC
TRBV7-2	few	TRBJ2-7	NA	CASSLVGLAPNEQYF	TGTGCCAGCAGCTTAGTGGGGCTCGCCCCCAACGAGCAGTACTTC
TRBV20-1	many	TRBJ2-5	NA	CSARDFGQETQYF	TGCAGTGCTAGAGATTTTGGACAAGAGACCCAGTACTTC
TRBV20-1	few	TRBJ2-3	NA	CSVRSRGTDTQYF	TGCAGTGTCCGAAGCAGGGGCACAGATACGCAGTATTTT
TRBV20-1	NA	TRBJ2-5	TRBD1	CSAGQGAAQYF	TGCAGTGCTGGACAGGGGGCGGCCCAGTACTTC
TRBV2	NA	TRBJ2-5	NA	CASRDSGTAKETQYF	TGTGCCAGCAGAGATTCAGGCACAGCCAAAGAGACCCAGTACTTC
TRBV7-2	NA	TRBJ1-1	NA	CASSFVVQTNTEAFF	TGTGCCAGCAGCTTTGTTGTACAGACGAACACTGAAGCTTTCTTT
TRBV7-2	NA	TRBJ2-5	TRBD2	CASSLLAGAEETQYF	TGTGCCAGCAGCTTACTAGCGGGGGCCGAAGAGACCCAGTACTTC
TRBV15	many	TRBJ2-1	NA	CATSKSGDEQFF	TGTGCCACCAGCAAATCCGGCGATGAGCAGTTCTTC
TRBV4-3	few	TRBJ1-1	NA	CASSPTRGTNTEAFF	TGCGCCAGCAGCCCCACGCGGGGCACGAACACTGAAGCTTTCTTT
TRBV7-2	few	TRBJ2-3	NA	CASSLEGAWDTQYF	TGTGCCAGCAGCTTGGAGGGGGCATGGGATACGCAGTATTTT
TRBV20-1	many	TRBJ1-2	NA	CSARDPTGKGYTF	TGCAGTGCTAGAGATCCTACAGGGAAGGGCTACACCTTC
TRBV29-1	few	TRBJ1-1	TRBD1	CSVSRTGAMNTEAFF	TGCAGCGTGAGTCGGACAGGAGCCATGAACACTGAAGCTTTCTTT
TRBV30	NA	TRBJ1-1	NA	CAWRGTNRVTEAFF	TGTGCCTGGAGGGGTACAAATCGGGTGACTGAAGCTTTCTTT
TRBV6-8	NA	TRBJ2-1	TRBD1	CASDSKLGTGGYNEQFF	TGTGCCAGCGACTCAAAATTAGGGACAGGGGGGTACAATGAGCAGTTCTTC
TRBV28	many	TRBJ2-5	TRBD1	CASSLRTGKAKTQYF	TGTGCCAGCAGTTTAAGGACAGGGAAGGCAAAGACCCAGTACTTC
TRBV14	few	TRBJ1-5	NA	CASSQDVYQPQHF	TGTGCCAGCAGCCAAGATGTATATCAGCCCCAGCATTTT
TRBV4-3	NA	TRBJ2-3	TRBD2	CASSQDPRTSGGGTDTQYF	TGCGCCAGCAGCCAAGATCCCCGGACTAGCGGGGGGGGCACAGATACGCAGTATTTT
TRBV5-1	NA	TRBJ2-2	NA	CASSGRGTNTGELFF	TGCGCCAGCAGCGGGAGAGGGACGAACACCGGGGAGCTGTTTTTT